The source of this T cell receptor (beta chain) is a study of B cell selection in AIRE deficiency. Produced via immunoSEQ multiplex PCR; TCRdb's table is partial and in-frame only. The profile shows around 14,000 clones, roughly 91% of them singletons. Study results and caveats: Shorter CDR3s marked shared Treg sequences, biased toward few non-templated insertions.

Concerning this clone: Its antigen is still unknown.

Sorted regulatory T cells were CD4-positive, CD25-high and CD127-low or negative. Trimming shortened V by 6 bases and J by 10 bases, and 13 bases separated the two germline ends. The CDR3 has 12 amino acids. Germline V gene data show CDR1 as MNHNS and CDR2 as SASEGT. The J gene is TRBJ2-1, the V gene TRBV6-1; possible D gene TRBD2, 6 bases. The specimen was Tregs sorted from PBMCs. This TCR derives from a human donor with AIRE deficiency. The DNA of the CDR3 is TGTGCCAGCAGCTTAGCTGCGGGAGAGCAGTTCTTC. As protein: CASSLAAGEQFF.